This TCR beta chain was retrieved from a study of T cells in localized non-small cell lung cancer. Profiling relied on immunoSEQ multiplex PCR, and the TCRdb table lists in-frame clones only, not all of them. The repertoire holds around 1,400 clones, with approximately 20% as singletons. CDR1 LNHDA and CDR2 SQIVND come from the germline V gene (reference sequence). The CDR3 runs to 14 residues. V was clipped by 6 bases and J by 8 bases, with 19 bases between them. There are a few counts of this clone. The receptor was isolated from a woman aged 35-75 years with stage I lung adenocarcinoma. The chain employs TRBV19 and TRBJ1-2; D is ambiguous. The sample was lung tumor tissue, taken before any cancer treatment. CDR3 loop: CASSYGRWSEGYTF. In DNA form, the CDR3 reads TGTGCCAGTAGCTACGGAAGATGGTCGGAGGGCTACACCTTC.